This TCR beta chain was observed in a study of cytomegalovirus exposure and HLA in healthy donors. Study-wide background: A preliminary data release comprised 80 million or so unique TCRs obtained from HLA-typed donors. For the approximately 360 genotyped donors, about 81% fell within the Caucasian-associated ancestry cluster. Broader study findings: Associated with cytomegalovirus, according to the listing, were fewer than 200 TCR beta chains. Later analysis demonstrated an association between a missense DCLRE1C variant and TCR beta V- and J-gene trimming.

The CDR3 totals 15 residues. Per the germline V gene, CDR1 is PRHDT and CDR2 is FYEKMQ (reference sequence). The V end lost 4 bases, the J end lost 1 base, and 13 bases lay between the germline ends. PCR was performed using 60 Vbeta and 13 Jbeta primers. Assay used: immunoSEQ multiplex PCR; TCRdb lists only in-frame clones, some missing. Of around 220,000 clones listed, approximately 80% are singletons. Regarding this clone: The antigen is not known.

The rearrangement uses TRBV13 and TRBJ1-1, with D unclear. The sequencing input was PBMCs. The receptor's source is a girl aged 2 to 10 in good health and CMV-seronegative. CDR3 coding DNA: TGTGCCAGCAGCTACCAGACACGGTGGAACACTGAAGCTTTCTTT. Translation: CASSYQTRWNTEAFF.